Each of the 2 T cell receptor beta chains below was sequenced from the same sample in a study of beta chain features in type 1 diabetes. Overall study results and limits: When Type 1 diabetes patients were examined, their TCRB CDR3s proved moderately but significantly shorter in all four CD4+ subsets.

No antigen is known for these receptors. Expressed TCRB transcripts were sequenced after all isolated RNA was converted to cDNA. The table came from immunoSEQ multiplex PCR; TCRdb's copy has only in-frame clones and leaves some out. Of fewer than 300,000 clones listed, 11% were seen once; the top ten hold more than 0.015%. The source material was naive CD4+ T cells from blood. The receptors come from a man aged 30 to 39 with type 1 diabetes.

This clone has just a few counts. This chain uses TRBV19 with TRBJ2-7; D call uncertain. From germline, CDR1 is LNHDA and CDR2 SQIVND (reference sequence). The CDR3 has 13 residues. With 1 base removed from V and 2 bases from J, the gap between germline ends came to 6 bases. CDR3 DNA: TGTGCCAGTAGTATAGCACAGACCTACGAGCAGTACTTC. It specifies CASSIAQTYEQYF.

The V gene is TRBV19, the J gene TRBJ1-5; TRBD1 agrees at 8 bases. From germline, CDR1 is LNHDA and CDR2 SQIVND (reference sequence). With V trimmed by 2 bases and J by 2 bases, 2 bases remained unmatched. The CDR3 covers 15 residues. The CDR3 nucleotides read TGTGCCAGTAGTATACAGGGGGCAGGCAATCAGCCCCAGCATTTT. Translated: CASSIQGAGNQPQHF.